The 3 T cell receptor beta chains below were found in one sample sequenced in a study of PD-1 and CTLA-4 blockade in melanoma. TCRdb's table, derived via immunoSEQ multiplex PCR, lists solely in-frame clones and lacks some. The sample contains fewer than 14,000 clones, approximately 80% of which appear only once. The sample here was CD8+ T cells from peripheral blood, taken from a patient given anti-PD-1 treatment. The receptors were gathered from a human donor with melanoma.

This chain joins TRBV6-2 or TRBV6-3 and TRBJ1-2; TRBD1 might be the D (5 bases). V was pared by 0 bases and J by 6 bases, with 8 bases between. The length of the CDR3 is 13 residues. CDR1 and CDR2 (germline): MNHEY, SVGEGT. CDR3 nucleotide sequence: TGTGCCAGCAGTTACTCGACAGTTGATGGCTACACCTTC. It encodes CASSYSTVDGYTF.

The chain recombines TRBV9 with TRBJ2-5; D tentatively fits TRBD1 or TRBD2 (5 bases each). V was pared by 3 bases and J by 7 bases, with 16 bases between. This CDR3 comprises 14 residues. CDR1 is SGDLS and CDR2 is YYNGEE in the germline V gene. CDR3 DNA sequence: TGTGCCAGCAGCGACGGGGACGACACCGGGACCCAGTACTTC. Amino acid sequence: CASSDGDDTGTQYF.

J is TRBJ1-2 and V is TRBV3-1 (or the pseudogene TRBV3-2), with D possibly being TRBD1 (5 bases). V was trimmed by 1 base and J by 0 bases, leaving 12 bases between them. The CDR3 totals 16 residues. Germline assignment: CDR1 LGHDT and CDR2 YNNKEL (reference sequence). The chain's CDR3 is CASSQGVTGANYGYTF. CDR3 DNA: TGTGCCAGCAGCCAAGGCGTTACAGGAGCTAACTATGGCTACACCTTC.